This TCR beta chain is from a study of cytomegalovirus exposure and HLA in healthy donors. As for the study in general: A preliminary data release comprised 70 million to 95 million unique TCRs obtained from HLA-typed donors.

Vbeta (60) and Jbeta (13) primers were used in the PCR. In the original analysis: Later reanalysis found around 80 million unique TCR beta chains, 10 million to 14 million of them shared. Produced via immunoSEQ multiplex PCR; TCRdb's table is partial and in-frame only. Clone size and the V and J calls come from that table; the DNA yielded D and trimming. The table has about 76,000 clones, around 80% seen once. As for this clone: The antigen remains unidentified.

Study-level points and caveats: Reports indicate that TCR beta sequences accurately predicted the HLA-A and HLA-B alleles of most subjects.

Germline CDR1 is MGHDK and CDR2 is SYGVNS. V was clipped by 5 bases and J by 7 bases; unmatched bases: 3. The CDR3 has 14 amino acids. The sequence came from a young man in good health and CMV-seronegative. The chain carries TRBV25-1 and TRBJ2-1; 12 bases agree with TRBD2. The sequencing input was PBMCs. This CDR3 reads CASSLAGGQNEQFF. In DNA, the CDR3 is TGTGCCAGCAGTCTAGCGGGGGGGCAAAATGAGCAGTTCTTC.